This entry features one TCR beta chain sequence. Antigen unknown. V was shortened by 0 bases and J by 7 bases, with 14 bases between the two germline ends. The length of the CDR3 is 15 residues. Germline lookup yields CDR1 SGDLS and CDR2 YYNGEE. The entry originates in a study of T cell responses to AZD1222 COVID-19 vaccine. Findings and caveats of the study: Spike-specific TCR breadth and depth were elevated following two AZD1222 doses.

Profiling relied on immunoSEQ multiplex PCR, and the TCRdb table lists in-frame clones only, not all of them. The sample includes about 120,000 clones, 88% of them seen just once. The receptor was isolated from an adult in good health. The source was peripheral blood, collected on day 0 of AZD1222 vaccination. The J gene is TRBJ2-1, the V gene TRBV9; maybe TRBD2 (7 bases). CDR3 in DNA: TGTGCCAGCAGCGTAGGTGGGGGGGCTTGGAATGAGCAGTTCTTC. Protein: CASSVGGGAWNEQFF.